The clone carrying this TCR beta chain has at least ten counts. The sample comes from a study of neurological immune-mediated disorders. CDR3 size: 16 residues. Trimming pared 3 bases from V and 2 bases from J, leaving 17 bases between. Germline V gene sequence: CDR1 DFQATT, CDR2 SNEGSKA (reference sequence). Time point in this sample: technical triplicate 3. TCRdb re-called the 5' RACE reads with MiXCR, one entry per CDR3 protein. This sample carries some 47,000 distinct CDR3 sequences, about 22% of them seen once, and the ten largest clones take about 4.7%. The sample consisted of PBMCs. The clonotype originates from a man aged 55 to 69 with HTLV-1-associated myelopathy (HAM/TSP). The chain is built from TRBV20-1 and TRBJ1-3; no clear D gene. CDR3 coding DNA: TGCAGTGCTAGTGCGGGTGGAGAAGGAGCTGGAAACACCATATATTTT. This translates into CSASAGGEGAGNTIYF.